A single sample gave rise to the 15 T cell receptor beta chains below, sequenced in a study of cytomegalovirus exposure and HLA in healthy donors. The method was immunoSEQ multiplex PCR; TCRdb's version includes in-frame clones alone and lacks a portion of them. The data contain around 60,000 clones, approximately 93% of them seen just once; the ten biggest clones take up about 4%. Sequencing was carried out using PBMCs. The source is a man aged 18-30 years in good health and CMV-seropositive.

V gene TRBV5-1 combines with J gene TRBJ2-5; 9 bases map to TRBD2. This CDR3 has 15 amino acids. V lost 0 bases to trimming and J lost 6 bases; unmatched junction nucleotides: 6. Germline V gene sequence: CDR1 SGHRS, CDR2 YFSETQ. The CDR3: CASSLVAGDGKTQYF. The CDR3 DNA sequence: TGCGCCAGCAGCTTGGTAGCGGGAGACGGGAAGACCCAGTACTTC.

The rearrangement uses TRBV9 and TRBJ1-2; 7 nucleotides line up with TRBD1. After removal of 0 bases from V and 8 bases from J, the junction contained 7 bases not matched to a gene. The CDR3 loop spans 14 amino acids. CDR1 is SGDLS and CDR2 is YYNGEE in the germline V gene. Here the CDR3 DNA reads TGTGCCAGCAGCGTAGACAGTGACAGGGCCGGCTACACCTTC. Its translation is CASSVDSDRAGYTF.

This clone was detected only once. The CDR3: CAISESGTGGGYEQYF. CDR3 DNA sequence: TGTGCCATCAGTGAGTCTGGAACGGGAGGAGGATACGAGCAGTACTTC. The chain links TRBV10-3 to TRBJ2-7; TRBD2 matches 7 bases. Trimming at V came to 0 bases and at J to 4 bases, leaving 9 bases not matched to a gene. This CDR3 contains 16 residues. Germline loops: CDR1 ENHRY, CDR2 SYGVKD.

The CDR3 bases are TGTGCCAGCAGCGGTAGAACAGGTCCCGATGGCTACACCTTC. It encodes CASSGRTGPDGYTF. The rearrangement links TRBV9 to TRBJ1-2; the D gene is possibly TRBD1 (5 bases). The CDR3 spans 14 residues. CDR1 is SGDLS and CDR2 is YYNGEE in the germline V gene. V lost 3 bases and J 6 bases, leaving 15 bases between the germline ends.

This clone has only one observation. This rearrangement joins TRBV7-2 to TRBJ2-7; tentative D call: TRBD1 (6 bases). Germline V gene lookup returns CDR1 SGHTA and CDR2 FQGNSA. V was pared by 2 bases and J by 2 bases, with 7 bases between. This CDR3 has 13 residues. The CDR3 DNA reads as TGTGCCAGCAGCTTACCAGGGGCCTACGAGCAGTACTTC. This codes for CASSLPGAYEQYF.

The rearrangement uses TRBV6-1 and TRBJ1-2; TRBD1 might be the D (6 bases). The CDR3 extends over 12 amino acids. Germline loops: CDR1 MNHNS, CDR2 SASEGT. Between the trimmed V and J ends, which lost 7 bases and 8 bases, there was a span of 14 bases. Here the CDR3 DNA reads TGTGCCAGCATGGCAGGGGAGAGGGGCTACACCTTC. Translated: CASMAGERGYTF.

The chain uses TRBV11-2 and TRBJ2-2; no reliable D call. Germline V CDR1 and CDR2: SGHAT, FQNNGV. The V end lost 0 bases, the J end lost 1 base, and 9 bases lay between the germline ends. This CDR3 has 16 residues. The chain's CDR3 is CASSLDRVGNTGELFF. For the CDR3, the DNA is TGTGCCAGCAGCTTAGATCGAGTCGGGAACACCGGGGAGCTGTTTTTT.

The chain links TRBV4-1 to TRBJ1-2, with D possibly matching TRBD1 (6 bases). With 1 base removed from V and 5 bases from J, the gap between germline ends came to 14 bases. The CDR3 loop spans 15 amino acids. Germline CDR1 and CDR2: MGHRA and YSYEKL. The CDR3 region is CASSQVQGTGYGYTF. In DNA, the CDR3 is TGCGCCAGCAGCCAAGTTCAAGGAACAGGGTATGGCTACACCTTC.

V is TRBV4-3 and J is TRBJ2-1, with a weak D call TRBD2 (5 bases). Trimming stripped 5 bases from V and 7 bases from J, with 18 bases between. Germline CDR1 LGHNA, CDR2 YSLEER. CDR3 length: 15 residues. In DNA form, the CDR3 reads TGCGCCAGCAGCAGAAGTGGCCTAGCTCGGAATGAGCAGTTCTTC. Protein: CASSRSGLARNEQFF.

V is TRBV6-1 and J is TRBJ2-1; TRBD1 agrees at 7 bases. V lost 0 bases and J lost 8; bases outside the gene matches: 10. The CDR3 sequence is 16 residues long. CDR1 and CDR2 (germline): MNHNS, SASEGT. CDR3 sequence: CASSEAIQGSTDEQFF. The CDR3 region has the DNA TGTGCCAGCAGTGAAGCTATACAGGGGAGTACAGATGAGCAGTTCTTC.

The CDR3 sequence: CAWSGTGGGYTF. The CDR3 DNA follows: TGTGCCTGGAGTGGGACAGGGGGAGGCTACACCTTC. The rearrangement uses TRBV30 and TRBJ1-2, with 10 bases fitting TRBD1. Germline V gene data show CDR1 as GTSNPN and CDR2 as SVGIG (reference sequence). V dropped 1 base and J dropped 8; count of bases not matched to a gene: 1. The CDR3 extends over 12 amino acids.

The chain uses TRBV7-2 and TRBJ1-5; a possible D gene is TRBD1 (5 bases). Between the trimmed V and J ends, which lost 1 base and 8 bases, there was a span of 18 bases. This CDR3 region has 16 residues. In germline, CDR1 is SGHTA, CDR2 FQGNSA. In DNA form, the CDR3 reads TGTGCCAGCAGCTTAGGGGGGGAGGGTTTTACTGAGCCCCAGCATTTT. This encodes CASSLGGEGFTEPQHF.

This chain uses TRBV19 with TRBJ2-7, with 11 positions matching TRBD2. The CDR3 extends over 16 amino acids. The germline CDR1 and CDR2 sequences are LNHDA and SQIVND (reference sequence). Losses at the gene ends were 5 bases for V and 4 bases for J; bases not matched to a gene: 10. The CDR3 sequence: CASSRSETSGSYEQYF. The CDR3 coding sequence is TGTGCCAGTAGTCGATCCGAAACTAGCGGGAGTTACGAGCAGTACTTC.

The chain couples TRBV28 to TRBJ1-5; TRBD1 matches at 7 bases. Per germline, CDR1 MDHEN and CDR2 SYDVKM. Trimming took 1 base from V and 1 from J; bases not matched to a gene: 1. The CDR3 covers 15 residues. The CDR3 loop is CASSLSTGSNQPQHF. The CDR3 bases are TGTGCCAGCAGTTTATCGACAGGGAGCAATCAGCCCCAGCATTTT.

This clone came up once. J is TRBJ1-1 and V is TRBV18; no clear D gene. This CDR3 has 14 amino acids. V lost 6 bases and J 4 bases, leaving 15 bases between the germline ends. Germline V lookup: CDR1 KGHSH, CDR2 LQKENI. CDR3 residues: CASSRVEEGTEAFF. CDR3 coding DNA: TGTGCCAGCTCCCGGGTGGAGGAGGGCACTGAAGCTTTCTTT.